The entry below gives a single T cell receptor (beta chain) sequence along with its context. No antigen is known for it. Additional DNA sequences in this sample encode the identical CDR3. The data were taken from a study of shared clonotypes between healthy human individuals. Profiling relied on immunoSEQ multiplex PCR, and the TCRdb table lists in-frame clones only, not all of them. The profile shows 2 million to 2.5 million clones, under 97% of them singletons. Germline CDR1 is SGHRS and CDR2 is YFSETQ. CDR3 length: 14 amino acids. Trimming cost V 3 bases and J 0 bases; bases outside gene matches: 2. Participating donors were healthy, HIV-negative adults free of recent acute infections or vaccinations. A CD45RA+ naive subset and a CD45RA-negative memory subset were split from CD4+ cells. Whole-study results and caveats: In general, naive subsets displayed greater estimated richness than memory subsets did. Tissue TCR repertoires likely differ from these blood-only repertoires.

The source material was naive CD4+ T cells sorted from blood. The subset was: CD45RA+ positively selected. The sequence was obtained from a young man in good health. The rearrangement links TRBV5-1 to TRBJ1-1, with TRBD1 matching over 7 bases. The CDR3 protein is CASSSDRMNTEAFF. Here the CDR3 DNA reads TGCGCCAGCAGCTCGGACAGGATGAACACTGAAGCTTTCTTT.